The 6 T cell receptor beta chains below come from one sample, sequenced in a study of identical twins. TCRdb reanalysed the 5' RACE reads using MiXCR and keeps one entry per CDR3 protein. The top ten hold 0.75% to 1% of the sample, which has hundreds of thousands of distinct CDR3 sequences, less than 10% seen once. The sample was also reused in another study, on yellow fever vaccine responses in identical twins.

Sequenced: PBMCs. All receptors derive from a young woman in good health.

CDR3 coding DNA: TGTGCCAGCAGCTCAAACAGGGCTGGGGACACTGAAGCTTTCTTT. Translated, it gives CASSSNRAGDTEAFF. J is TRBJ1-1 and V is TRBV7-3; TRBD1 is a possible D gene (6 bases). The CDR3 totals 15 residues. Germline-derived CDR1 and CDR2 are SGHTA and FQGTGA. V dropped 4 bases and J dropped 3 bases, with 15 bases sitting between them.

A few counts support this clonotype. The V gene is TRBV2, the J gene TRBJ1-5; 9 bases match TRBD1. Per germline, CDR1 SNHLY and CDR2 FYNNEI. The CDR3 has 14 residues. V trimming: 5 bases; J trimming: 5 bases; junction bases outside the gene matches: 4. In DNA form, the CDR3 reads TGTGCCAGCAGTCGGGACAGGGCTGATCAGCCCCAGCATTTT. Its protein is CASSRDRADQPQHF.

This clonotype appeared many times. The chain combines TRBV20-1 with TRBJ2-6; 9 bases map to TRBD1. Trimming cost V 5 bases and J 3 bases; bases outside gene matches: 8. Per germline, CDR1 DFQATT and CDR2 SNEGSKA (reference sequence). The CDR3 consists of 16 residues. The CDR3 loop reads CSAEQQGAHGANVLTF. The CDR3 DNA follows: TGCAGTGCTGAACAACAGGGGGCGCATGGGGCCAACGTCCTGACTTTC.

The V gene is TRBV7-2, the J gene TRBJ2-3; tentative D call: TRBD2 (5 bases). The CDR3 contains 16 residues. V gave up 0 bases and J gave up 5 bases, with 15 bases separating them. CDR1 is SGHTA and CDR2 is FQGNSA in the germline V gene. CDR3 in DNA: TGTGCCAGCAGCTTAGCCCCCCGGACTTACGAAGATACGCAGTATTTT. Protein product: CASSLAPRTYEDTQYF.

The rearrangement uses TRBV7-9 and TRBJ2-3; TRBD1 aligns across 7 bases. This CDR3 is built from 15 residues. V was pared by 3 bases and J by 2 bases, with 5 bases of the junction left unmatched. The germline V gene encodes CDR1 SEHNR and CDR2 FQNEAQ (reference sequence). As DNA, the CDR3 is TGTGCCAGCAGCTTTACAGGGGCGAACACAGATACGCAGTATTTT. It yields the protein CASSFTGANTDTQYF. Using reference TRBV7-9 and TRBJ2-3 for the parts outside the CDR3, the full variable domain is DTGVSQNPRHKITKRGQNVTFRCDPISEHNRLYWYRQTLGQGPEFLTYFQNEAQLEKSRLLSDRFSAERPKGSFSTLEIQRTEQGDSAMYLCASSFTGANTDTQYFGPGTRLTVL.

V gene TRBV20-1 combines with J gene TRBJ2-1; possibly TRBD1 for D (5 bases). This CDR3 region has 13 residues. Germline CDR1 and CDR2: DFQATT and SNEGSKA (reference sequence). V shed 6 bases and J shed 6 bases, with 15 bases lying between them. The CDR3 spells CSAWQGKANEQFF. The CDR3 DNA sequence: TGCAGTGCATGGCAGGGTAAGGCCAATGAGCAGTTCTTC.